These T cell receptor beta chains were read from a single sample in a study of cytomegalovirus exposure and HLA in healthy donors. Method: immunoSEQ multiplex PCR; TCRdb's copy keeps in-frame clones and lacks some. The top ten clones hold 1.5% to 2% of a sample with some 130,000 clones, around 93% of them seen once. Sequences were obtained from PBMCs. These receptors were taken from a man in his late teens or twenties in good health and CMV-seropositive. Both conserved end residues are part of each CDR3. A D gene is named only where the DNA matches it firmly. Not every row has a clone size; where given, it reads once, few, many or a size class.

TGTGCCAGCAGCCTCACAGGGGGACAGGGTCCTAACACTGAAGCTTTCTTT | CASSLTGGQGPNTEAFF | TRBV9 | TRBD1 | 17 | . | TRBJ1-1
TGTGCCTGGAGGGCCCCGGGACGGGGGGAGACCCAGTACTTC | CAWRAPGRGETQYF | TRBV30 | . | 14 | . | TRBJ2-5
TGTGCCAGCAGTTCCCCCGAGACAGGGGGTGGTTTGTATGGCTACACCTTC | CASSSPETGGGLYGYTF | TRBV28 | TRBD1 | 17 | . | TRBJ1-2
TGCGCCAGCAGTAGAAACGGACAGGGCCAAGAGACCCAGTACTTC | CASSRNGQGQETQYF | TRBV5-1 | TRBD1 | 15 | . | TRBJ2-5
TGTGCCAGCAGCTTAGTCTCGGGTAGCGAGCAGTACTTC | CASSLVSGSEQYF | TRBV7-9 | . | 13 | . | TRBJ2-7
TGTGCCAGCAGCGACTGGACAGGGAGGTACGAGCAGTACTTC | CASSDWTGRYEQYF | TRBV5-6 | TRBD1 | 14 | . | TRBJ2-7
TGTGCCAGCAGTGATGGACAGGCCCTTAATTCACCCCTCCACTTT | CASSDGQALNSPLHF | TRBV2 | TRBD1 | 15 | few | TRBJ1-6
TGTGCCAGCAGACCGACAGTTTTCGGCTACACCTTC | CASRPTVFGYTF | TRBV27 | . | 12 | . | TRBJ1-2
TGTGCCAGCACCCGGGTAGCGGGGAGCCCCGACAATGAGCAGTTCTTC | CASTRVAGSPDNEQFF | TRBV27 | TRBD2 | 16 | . | TRBJ2-1
TGCGCCAGCAGCTTGCAGGACATTGGAGAGACCCAGTACTTC | CASSLQDIGETQYF | TRBV5-1 | . | 14 | . | TRBJ2-5
TGCAGCGCCGCAACCGGGAAGAGGAATGAGCAGTTCTTC | CSAATGKRNEQFF | TRBV29-1 | . | 13 | . | TRBJ2-1
TGTGCCAGCAGCTTGGAAGACAGGGGGGACATGAACACTGAAGCTTTCTTT | CASSLEDRGDMNTEAFF | TRBV5-8 | TRBD1 | 17 | . | TRBJ1-1
TGTGCCAGTAGTTCCCCTGACAGGGATACTGAAGCTTTCTTT | CASSSPDRDTEAFF | TRBV19 | TRBD1 | 14 | . | TRBJ1-1
TGTGCCAGCGTCGACCGAGCGGGAGGAGGAACCGGGGAGCTGTTTTTT | CASVDRAGGGTGELFF | TRBV5-4 | TRBD2 | 16 | . | TRBJ2-2
TGTGCCATCAGAGGGACTAGCTTAGACGAGCAGTACTTC | CAIRGTSLDEQYF | TRBV10-3 | TRBD2 | 13 | . | TRBJ2-7
TGTGCCAGCAGCTCTAGGCCTAGCGGTCCCAATGAGCAGTTCTTC | CASSSRPSGPNEQFF | TRBV13 | TRBD2 | 15 | . | TRBJ2-1
TGCAGTGCTAGTGGAGATGAGCAGTTCTTC | CSASGDEQFF | TRBV20-1 | . | 10 | few | TRBJ2-1
TGTGCCAGCAGCCGCTTGTGGGCCGAACCTAACTATGGCTACACCTTC | CASSRLWAEPNYGYTF | TRBV5-6 | . | 16 | . | TRBJ1-2
TGTGCCAGCAGTTTAGCACCGACAGGGGACTATGGCTACACCTTC | CASSLAPTGDYGYTF | TRBV28 | TRBD1 | 15 | . | TRBJ1-2